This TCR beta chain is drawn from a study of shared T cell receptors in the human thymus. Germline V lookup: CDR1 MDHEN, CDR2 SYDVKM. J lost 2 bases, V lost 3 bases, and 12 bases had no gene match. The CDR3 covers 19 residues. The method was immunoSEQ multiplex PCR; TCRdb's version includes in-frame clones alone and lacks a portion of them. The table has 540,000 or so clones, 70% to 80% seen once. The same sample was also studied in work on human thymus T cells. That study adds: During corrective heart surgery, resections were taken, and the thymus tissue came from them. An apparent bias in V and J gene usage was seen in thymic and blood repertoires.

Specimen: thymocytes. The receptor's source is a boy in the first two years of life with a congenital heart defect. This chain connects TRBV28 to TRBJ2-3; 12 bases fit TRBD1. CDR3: CASSFSGTGGGLITDTQYF. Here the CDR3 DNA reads TGTGCCAGCAGTTTTTCCGGGACAGGGGGCGGGTTGATCACAGATACGCAGTATTTT.